These 23 T cell receptor beta chains were sequenced from one sample in a study of tumor-infiltrating lymphocytes in primary liver carcinoma. Germline DNA was also extracted, and blood RNA derived from unsorted whole blood. The template, roughly 0.45 ug total RNA, yielded TCR beta cDNA made with a constant-region primer. Employing slightly modified ARM-PCR, three nested multiplex PCR rounds were run, and these gave rise to the TCR beta libraries. The first two PCR rounds used TRBV1-TRBV30 primers with a Cbeta primer, roughly 10 cycles each. TCRdb re-called the multiplex PCR reads through MiXCR, storing one row per CDR3 protein. The table shows 250,000 to 400,000 distinct CDR3 sequences, with 65% occurring only once. The sample consisted of peripheral blood. The receptors here all came from a middle-aged man with primary liver carcinoma and hepatitis B virus infection.

About this clonotype: This may come from a read error, since a much larger clone is one base off. This chain connects TRBV6-5 to TRBJ1-2; the match to TRBD1 covers 9 bases. V gave up 1 base and J gave up 5 bases; unmatched junction bases: 5. Germline V gene data show CDR1 as MNHEY and CDR2 as SVGAGI. The CDR3 runs 15 residues. CDR3 amino acids: CASSYLGDRVYGYTF. Here the CDR3 DNA reads TGTGCCAGCAGTTACTTAGGGGACAGGGTTTATGGCTACACCTTC.

The genes are TRBV10-1 and TRBJ2-3, with 9 nucleotides matching TRBD2. Per the germline V gene, CDR1 is WNHNN and CDR2 is SYGVQD (reference sequence). J lost 4 bases, V lost 8 bases, and 10 bases had no gene match. CDR3 length: 15 amino acids. DNA of the CDR3: TGCGCCAGCCCCATGGCGGGAGGGCTCCCAGATACGCAGTATTTT. It yields the protein CASPMAGGLPDTQYF.

This chain links TRBV6-1 with TRBJ1-2; 9 bases map to TRBD1. The CDR3 runs 15 residues. V dropped 5 bases and J dropped 2; count of bases not matched to a gene: 6. The germline CDR1 and CDR2 sequences are MNHNS and SASEGT. The CDR3 here is CASSLYGQGNYGYTF. CDR3 nucleotide sequence: TGTGCCAGCAGTCTATACGGACAGGGGAACTATGGCTACACCTTC.

Concerning this clonotype itself: It is likely a read error, because the conserved phenylalanine at the end of the CDR3 is missing. The rearrangement uses TRBV2 and TRBJ2-7; no definite D call. The germline CDR1 and CDR2 sequences are SNHLY and FYNNEI. This CDR3 region has 14 residues. Between the trimmed V and J ends, which lost 4 bases and 3 bases, there was a span of 13 bases. This CDR3 is CASSGPQEVYEQYL. The CDR3, as DNA: TGTGCCAGCAGTGGGCCGCAAGAAGTCTACGAGCAGTACTTG.

This clonotype was recorded a few times. Its ends do not fully match the called genes, so a read error is possible. The chain is built from TRBV11-2 and TRBJ2-6; TRBD2 aligns across 8 bases. CDR1 is SGHAT, CDR2 FQNNGV, per germline. This CDR3 contains 17 residues. CDR3 sequence: CASTSLAVLSGANILTF. The CDR3 nucleotides read TGTGCCAGCACCTCACTAGCGGTTCTCTCTGGTGCCAACATCCTGACTTTC.

To note about this clonotype: A much larger clone is a single base away; this may be a read error. The chain uses TRBV11-2 and TRBJ2-2; the D gene is possibly TRBD1 (6 bases). The CDR3 has 14 amino acids. In germline, CDR1 is SGHAT, CDR2 FQNNGV. The CDR3 here is CVSSSGANTGELFF. The DNA of the CDR3 is TGTGTCAGCAGCTCAGGGGCGAACACCGGGGAGCTGTTTTTT.

In the case of this clonotype: The CDR3 carries no conserved terminal phenylalanine or tryptophan, so it likely arises from a read error. The chain carries TRBV4-1 and TRBJ2-2; D unclear. Per germline, CDR1 MGHRA and CDR2 YSYEKL. This CDR3 region has 17 residues. For the CDR3, the DNA is TGCGCCAGCAACCAAGATCAAGGGCTAGTAGTCACCGGGGAGCTGTTTTCT. It specifies CASNQDQGLVVTGELFS.

This clonotype has a handful of counts. V usage is TRBV5-6 and J usage is TRBJ1-6; D is undetermined. This CDR3 region has 16 residues. CDR1 and CDR2 from the germline V gene are SGHDT and YYEEEE. Trimming removed 1 base at V and 7 bases at J, with 15 bases between. The CDR3 protein is CASSLSAGSGNSPLHF. The DNA for the CDR3 is TGTGCCAGCAGCTTGTCAGCGGGCTCCGGGAATTCACCCCTCCACTTT.

This clonotype has a handful of counts. V gene TRBV30 combines with J gene TRBJ2-5, with TRBD1 identical over 10 bases. CDR1 is GTSNPN and CDR2 is SVGIG in the germline V gene (reference sequence). This CDR3 is built from 13 residues. Germline trimming cut 1 base from V and 7 bases from J; bases unmatched to any gene: 3. DNA for the CDR3: TGTGCCTGGAGTGGACAGGGGGCGCGGACCCAGTACTTC. It specifies CAWSGQGARTQYF.

The CDR3, as DNA: TGTGCCAGCAGTTTGACAGGGTCGTCCACTGAAGCTTTCTTT. Residues: CASSLTGSSTEAFF. The chain has TRBV7-9 and TRBJ1-1, with 7 bases lining up with TRBD1. V shed 6 bases, J shed 4 bases, and the junction held 8 bases outside the gene matches. Looked up from germline, CDR1 is SEHNR and CDR2 is FQNEAQ (reference sequence). The CDR3 contains 14 residues. The full variable domain, completed using reference TRBV7-9 and TRBJ1-1, is DTGVSQNPRHKITKRGQNVTFRCDPISEHNRLYWYRQTLGQGPEFLTYFQNEAQLEKSRLLSDRFSAERPKGSFSTLEIQRTEQGDSAMYLCASSLTGSSTEAFFGQGTRLTVV.

In its sample, this clonotype was seen many times. The J gene is TRBJ1-5, the V gene TRBV10-2; 8 bases are shared with TRBD1. The CDR3 length is 14 residues. The germline V gene has CDR1 WSHSY and CDR2 SAAADI. V shed 4 bases and J 10 bases; nucleotides not matched to a gene: 9. CDR3 region: CASSVDRAQEPQHF. CDR3 coding DNA: TGCGCCAGCAGTGTGGACAGGGCGCAGGAACCCCAGCATTTT.

This clonotype showed up many times. The junction differs from germline at one of its ends, possibly a read error. The CDR3 here is CASSQETSTVREQFF. CDR3 in DNA: TGCGCCAGCAGTCAAGAAACTAGCACGGTCCGCGAGCAGTTCTTC. The chain links TRBV4-1 to TRBJ2-1, with D possibly TRBD2 on 6 matching bases. This CDR3 is 15 amino acids long. In germline, CDR1 is MGHRA, CDR2 YSYEKL.

On this clonotype: A much larger clone differs from this one at a single base, so this may be a read error. V usage is TRBV6-2 or TRBV6-3 and J usage is TRBJ2-1; no clear D gene. Germline loops: CDR1 MNHEY, CDR2 SVGEGT. The CDR3 loop spans 12 amino acids. This CDR3 is CASSYLRNEQSF. The CDR3 DNA reads as TGTGCCAGCAGTTACCTAAGGAATGAGCAGTCCTTC.

This clonotype was seen at least ten times. This chain joins TRBV6-6 and TRBJ2-6; D is ambiguous. Germline values: CDR1 MNHNY, CDR2 SVGAGI (reference sequence). V dropped 5 bases and J dropped 0 bases, with 5 bases sitting between them. The CDR3 consists of 14 residues. CDR3 sequence reads: CASSPTSGANVLTF. The DNA for the CDR3 is TGTGCCAGCAGTCCGACCTCTGGGGCCAACGTCCTGACTTTC.

Notes on this clonotype: Since a much larger clone is just one base distant, this may be a read error. The chain joins TRBV5-1 to TRBJ2-7; no definite D call. CDR1 is SGHRS and CDR2 is YFSETQ in the germline V gene. The CDR3 loop spans 13 amino acids. The CDR3 spells CASSPSGYYEQCF. The CDR3 nucleotides read TGCGCCAGCAGCCCCTCCGGGTATTACGAGCAGTGCTTC.

This clonotype appeared once. Possible read error: a much larger clone is one base away. This rearrangement joins TRBV4-1 to TRBJ2-1, with TRBD2 matching 8 bases. The germline gives CDR1 MGHRA, CDR2 YSYEKL. CDR3 size: 16 residues. The J segment lost 9 bases and the V segment lost 1 base, leaving 11 bases of the junction unmatched. In DNA, the CDR3 is TGCGCCAGCAGCCAAGGAGTGACTAGCGTTCAGGGTGAGCAGTTCTTC. Translation gives CASSQGVTSVQGEQFF.

Notes on this clonotype: This could be a read error, since a much larger clone is one nucleotide away. V usage is TRBV10-2 and J usage is TRBJ2-7, with 9 bases identical to TRBD2. The CDR3 runs 14 residues. Germline V CDR1 and CDR2: WSHSY, SAAADI. The CDR3: CASSESSGSYGQYF. The CDR3 region has the DNA TGCGCCAGCAGTGAGTCTAGCGGGAGTTACGGGCAGTACTTC.

A remark on this clonotype: A read error may account for a junction end that differs from germline. V is TRBV11-2 and J is TRBJ2-2; 10 nucleotides match TRBD2. Germline CDR1 is SGHAT and CDR2 is FQNNGV. The CDR3 has 17 amino acids. The CDR3 reads CASNLVASGSLTGELFF. Written as DNA, the CDR3 is TGTGCCAGCAACTTAGTGGCTAGCGGGAGTTTGACGGGGGAGCTGTTTTTT.

This clonotype came up many times. This chain joins TRBV6-6 and TRBJ1-1; D is undetermined. Germline CDR1 reads MNHNY; CDR2 reads SVGAGI (reference sequence). The V gene lost 4 bases and the J gene lost 0 bases, with 18 bases spanning the gap. This CDR3 has 17 amino acids. The CDR3 DNA sequence: TGTGCCAGCAGTTGGCGCCTGTTACAAAGCATGAACACTGAAGCTTTCTTT. Amino acids: CASSWRLLQSMNTEAFF.

Concerning this clonotype itself: At one boundary the junction diverges from the germline segment, which might be a read error. V is TRBV11-3 and J is TRBJ2-1; the D gene is possibly TRBD2 (5 bases). From germline, CDR1 is SGHNT and CDR2 YENEEA. This CDR3 is 14 amino acids long. CDR3 protein: CVSIPGFEGSEQFF. The DNA for the CDR3 is TGTGTCAGCATCCCTGGGTTTGAGGGCAGTGAGCAGTTCTTC.

This rearrangement joins TRBV30 to TRBJ1-1; D perhaps matches TRBD1 (5 bases). V was trimmed by 2 bases and J by 1 base, leaving 11 bases between them. This CDR3 spans 14 amino acids. CDR1 GTSNPN and CDR2 SVGIG come from the germline V gene (reference sequence). CDR3 nucleotides: TGTGCCTGGAGTCCGGGACGGCAGAACACTGAAGCTTTCTTT. Translation gives CAWSPGRQNTEAFF.

This clonotype was recorded a few times. The CDR3 DNA reads as TGCGCCAGCAGCCAAACATTCCCGGGACAGGGCGCGGCTTTCTTT. Amino acids: CASSQTFPGQGAAFF. The chain carries TRBV4-1 and TRBJ1-1; 9 nucleotides agree with TRBD1. CDR3 length: 15 residues. Germline V gene sequence: CDR1 MGHRA, CDR2 YSYEKL. Trimming cost V 2 bases and J 11 bases; bases outside gene matches: 12.

Note on this clonotype: One end of the junction does not line up with germline, which may come from a read error. The V and J genes are TRBV29-1 and TRBJ2-3, with D perhaps TRBD1 (5 bases). Germline V gives CDR1 SQVTM, CDR2 ANQGSEA. The length of the CDR3 is 12 residues. DNA of the CDR3: TGCAGCGCAAGGGGTGGCACAGTTACGCAGTATTTC. It encodes CSARGGTVTQYF.